The 17 T cell receptor beta chains presented below share a single source sample, sequenced in a study of CD8 T cells in ankylosing spondylitis (dated by TCRdb to 2016 to 2017). The library was obtained by 5' RACE. Sequencer: Illumina HiSeq 2500. The raw public data were reprocessed by TCRdb itself: fastp quality trimming at Q25, MiXCR clonotype calling, in-frame beta chains only. Every CDR3 protein is listed once, alongside the most common genes and DNA of its rows. Counted in this sample were 250,000 or so distinct CDR3 sequences; 24% of them appeared once. Less than 0.75% of the sample comes from the top ten. The specimen sequenced was blood, either unsorted or a sorted T cell fraction (not recorded which). These receptors were taken from a male donor with ankylosing spondylitis or in good health (not recorded which).

This clonotype was observed a few times. The chain employs TRBV5-5 and TRBJ2-3; D tentatively fits TRBD1 or TRBD2 (6 bases each). V lost 0 bases and J 2 bases, leaving 10 bases between the germline ends. Germline CDR1 and CDR2: SGHKS and YYEKEE (reference sequence). The CDR3 has 15 residues. Written as DNA, the CDR3 is TGTGCCAGCAGCTTGGGTACGGGGGCCACAGATACGCAGTATTTT. Residues: CASSLGTGATDTQYF.

The J gene is TRBJ2-1, the V gene TRBV7-6, with D perhaps matching TRBD1 (6 bases). V was pared by 5 bases and J by 0 bases, with 14 bases between. CDR1 and CDR2 (germline): SGHVS, FNYEAQ. The CDR3 has 16 residues. CDR3 DNA: TGTGCCAGCAGCCGAATAGGCAGGGGCTCCTACAATGAGCAGTTCTTC. It translates to CASSRIGRGSYNEQFF. Full variable domain (rest looked up from reference TRBV7-6 and TRBJ2-1): GAGVSQSPRYKVTKRGQDVALRCDPISGHVSLYWYRQALGQGPEFLTYFNYEAQQDKSGLPNDRFSAERPEGSISTLTIQRTEQRDSAMYRCASSRIGRGSYNEQFFGPGTRLTVL.

This clonotype was seen a few times. The chain couples TRBV29-1 to TRBJ2-1, with D perhaps matching TRBD1 (6 bases). With 3 bases removed from V and 8 bases from J, the gap between germline ends came to 11 bases. Looked up from germline, CDR1 is SQVTM and CDR2 is ANQGSEA. The CDR3 spans 12 residues. The CDR3 nucleotides are TGCAGCGTTGACAGGGGACGGGATGAGCAGTTCTTC. Residues: CSVDRGRDEQFF.

Comment on this clonotype: An end of the junction differs from the germline gene, which may be a read error. V and J are TRBV20-1 and TRBJ2-5, with D hard to call. The germline gives CDR1 DFQATT, CDR2 SNEGSKA (reference sequence). This CDR3 is 11 amino acids long. CDR3 sequence: CSETDQETQYF. The CDR3 bases are TGCAGTGAGACGGACCAGGAGACCCAGTACTTC.

This clonotype has only a few counts. The chain combines TRBV20-1 with TRBJ2-7; no reliable D call. Germline V gene sequence: CDR1 DFQATT, CDR2 SNEGSKA (reference sequence). This CDR3 has 12 amino acids. Deletions cut 6 bases from V and 2 bases from J, with 11 bases between. The CDR3 reads CSARYQTYEQYF. CDR3 bases: TGCAGTGCGAGGTACCAGACCTACGAGCAGTACTTC.

The J gene is TRBJ2-5, the V gene TRBV25-1; 9 bases align to TRBD2. This CDR3 has 16 residues. The ends lost 3 bases at V and 4 bases at J; junction bases unmatched: 9. CDR1 is MGHDK and CDR2 is SYGVNS in the germline V gene. CDR3 sequence: CASSESPWRGGETQYF. DNA for the CDR3: TGTGCCAGCAGTGAGTCCCCTTGGCGGGGGGGAGAGACCCAGTACTTC.

The rearrangement joins TRBV5-4 to TRBJ2-6; possibly TRBD1 for D (5 bases). The length of the CDR3 is 18 residues. Germline V gives CDR1 SGHNT, CDR2 YYREEE (reference sequence). Between the trimmed V and J ends, which lost 0 bases and 1 base, there was a span of 14 bases. The CDR3 is CASSLAEAGMSGANVLTF. The CDR3 DNA reads as TGTGCCAGCAGCTTGGCCGAGGCAGGGATGTCTGGGGCCAACGTCCTGACTTTC.

The genes are TRBV19 and TRBJ2-1; 11 bases fit TRBD2. Germline V lookup: CDR1 LNHDA, CDR2 SQIVND (reference sequence). The CDR3 runs 14 residues. V gave up 6 bases and J gave up 10 bases; unmatched junction bases: 8. DNA for the CDR3: TGTGCCAGTAGAGGGACTAGCGGCACATGGGAGCAGTTCTTC. The encoded protein is CASRGTSGTWEQFF.

In its sample, this clonotype was seen a few times. The V call is TRBV6-1, the J call TRBJ1-5, with D maybe TRBD1 (5 bases). Germline-derived CDR1 and CDR2 are MNHNS and SASEGT. V dropped 6 bases and J dropped 0 bases, with 15 bases sitting between them. The CDR3 has 16 amino acids. The CDR3 bases are TGTGCCAGCAGGAACCCCCGGGACTCTAGCAATCAGCCCCAGCATTTT. This gives the protein CASRNPRDSSNQPQHF.

Only one count was recorded for this clonotype. The chain combines TRBV11-2 with TRBJ2-4, with a tentative D call TRBD1 (6 bases). CDR3 size: 16 residues. The germline V gene has CDR1 SGHAT and CDR2 FQNNGV. The ends were cut back, 3 bases at V and 1 base at J, with 13 bases in the middle. CDR3 loop: CASSFLRDKAKNIQYF. As DNA, the CDR3 is TGTGCCAGCAGCTTCCTCCGGGACAAGGCCAAAAACATTCAGTACTTC.

The chain employs TRBV7-3 and TRBJ2-2, with a possible D match to TRBD1 (5 bases). Trimming left V 1 base short and J 5 bases short, with 14 bases between. Germline CDR1 and CDR2: SGHTA and FQGTGA. The CDR3 length is 16 residues. The CDR3 coding sequence is TGTGCCAGCAGCTTAAGGGGCCCTACCAATACCGGGGAGCTGTTTTTT. Amino acids: CASSLRGPTNTGELFF.

This chain links TRBV10-3 with TRBJ1-5, with 10 bases identical to TRBD1. CDR3 length: 16 amino acids. Germline trimming cut 8 bases from V and 0 bases from J; bases unmatched to any gene: 7. Germline assignment: CDR1 ENHRY and CDR2 SYGVKD. CDR3 nucleotide sequence: TGTGCCATCGGGACAGGGGACCCTTATAGCAATCAGCCCCAGCATTTT. It translates to CAIGTGDPYSNQPQHF.

There are many counts of this clonotype. J is TRBJ2-1 and V is TRBV29-1, with 8 bases lining up with TRBD2. This CDR3 contains 13 residues. V was pared by 4 bases and J by 6 bases, with 5 bases of the junction left unmatched. Germline values: CDR1 SQVTM, CDR2 ANQGSEA. CDR3 loop: CSVGPGLVNEQFF. The DNA of the CDR3 is TGCAGCGTTGGCCCGGGACTAGTCAATGAGCAGTTCTTC.

V gene TRBV5-1 combines with J gene TRBJ2-3; D possibly corresponds to TRBD2 (5 bases). Trimming left V 1 base short and J 2 bases short, with 14 bases between. CDR1 and CDR2 (germline): SGHRS, YFSETQ. The CDR3 contains 16 residues. CDR3 loop: CASSLPAALNTDTQYF. Here the CDR3 DNA reads TGCGCCAGCAGCTTGCCAGCGGCCCTAAACACAGATACGCAGTATTTT.

The sample holds many counts of this clonotype. CDR3 in DNA: TGCAGTGCTATTAGAAGCTCCTATAATTCACCCCTCCACTTT. This sequence encodes CSAIRSSYNSPLHF. This chain uses TRBV20-1 with TRBJ1-6; D not certain. The V end lost 4 bases, the J end lost 0 bases, and 7 bases lay between the germline ends. Germline CDR1 reads DFQATT; CDR2 reads SNEGSKA (reference sequence). The CDR3 runs to 14 residues.

This clonotype was detected ten times or more. The chain couples TRBV10-3 to TRBJ1-4; D not certain. CDR1 is ENHRY and CDR2 is SYGVKD in the germline V gene. Trimming stripped 2 bases from V and 8 bases from J, with 12 bases between. This CDR3 spans 14 amino acids. For the CDR3, the DNA is TGTGCCATCAGTGAGGTCGCCAACGGGGAAAAACTGTTTTTT. Translating it yields CAISEVANGEKLFF.

In its sample, this clonotype was seen many times. The J gene is TRBJ1-4, the V gene TRBV20-1; D gene ambiguous. The CDR3 totals 14 residues. V was pared by 1 base and J by 4 bases, with 10 bases between. In germline, CDR1 is DFQATT, CDR2 SNEGSKA (reference sequence). The CDR3 sequence: CSARGLPDNEKLFF. DNA for the CDR3: TGCAGTGCTAGAGGTCTGCCGGATAATGAAAAACTGTTTTTT.